These T cell receptor beta chains were read from a single sample in a study of spatial heterogeneity in lung cancer. TCRdb recomputed calls from the 5' RACE reads with MiXCR, one row per CDR3 protein. The sample has more than 75,000 distinct CDR3 sequences, approximately 12% seen once; the top ten hold around 4.3%. Specimen: PBMCs, collected at surgery. Receptor source: a male donor with early-stage non-small cell lung cancer. The CDR3 runs from the conserved cysteine through the conserved F or W. D genes are given only for firm matches. Size is omitted from some rows. Given values are once, few, many or a class for expanded clones.

TRBV5-1,.,TRBJ1-1,.,TGCGCCAGCAGAAGGGAAACTGAAGCTTTCTTT,CASRRETEAFF
TRBV6-2/TRBV6-3,TRBD1,TRBJ2-2,few,TGTGCCAGCAGCGGGCTTTTAGGACAGGCCGGGGAGCTGTTTTTT,CASSGLLGQAGELFF
TRBV20-1,TRBD1,TRBJ1-2,few,TGCAGTGCAACCCTCCGACGGACAGGGAATGGCTACACCTTC,CSATLRRTGNGYTF
TRBV6-6,.,TRBJ1-2,.,TGTGCCAGCAGTGAGATAGGGGAGACCTATGGCTACACCTTC,CASSEIGETYGYTF
TRBV7-9,.,TRBJ2-6,few,TGTGCCAGCAGCTTCGAAGGCTCTGGGGCCAACGTCCTGACTTTC,CASSFEGSGANVLTF
TRBV5-5,.,TRBJ1-5,few,TGTGCCAGCAGCCCTGGGGGGGCAGTCAGTAGCAATCAGCCCCAGCATTTT,CASSPGGAVSSNQPQHF
TRBV3-1,TRBD2,TRBJ2-7,.,TGTGCCAGCAGCCAAGATCGTAGCGGGTATTCCTACGAGCAGTACTTC,CASSQDRSGYSYEQYF
TRBV7-6,.,TRBJ1-1,.,TGTGCCAGCAGCCCCTACCACAGAATCATGAACACTGAAGCTTTCTTT,CASSPYHRIMNTEAFF
TRBV19,.,TRBJ1-2,many,TGTGCCAGTAGCCCGACAGCCAACTATGGCTACACCTTC,CASSPTANYGYTF
TRBV3-1,.,TRBJ2-3,.,TGTGCCAGCAGCCAAAGGGGTCCGCAGTATTTT,CASSQRGPQYF
TRBV10-3,.,TRBJ2-3,few,TGTGCCATCAGGGATACAGATACGCAGTATTTT,CAIRDTDTQYF
TRBV29-1,.,TRBJ1-1,.,TGCAGCGTTCAAGGGCCGGACACTGAAGCTTTCTTT,CSVQGPDTEAFF
TRBV7-9,.,TRBJ2-5,.,TGTGCCAGCAGCTTTGTTGGGGAAGTATACTTC,CASSFVGEVYF
TRBV12-5,.,TRBJ2-2,.,TGTGCTAGTGGTTTGGTCTCCGGGGGCCCCGGGGAGCTGTTTTTT,CASGLVSGGPGELFF
TRBV6-1,.,TRBJ2-7,.,TGTGCCAGCACCGGGACCCTTTATGAGCAGTACTTC,CASTGTLYEQYF
TRBV7-2,TRBD2,TRBJ2-3,.,TGTGCCAGCAGCTTCGCGGGAGCATCGCGAGATACGCAGTATTTT,CASSFAGASRDTQYF
TRBV7-2,.,TRBJ1-2,few,TGTGCCAGCAGCCCGGGGAGGGGCTCTGGCTACACCTTC,CASSPGRGSGYTF
TRBV20-1,TRBD2,TRBJ2-7,many,TGCAGTGCTAGAGGCGGGGGTAGCGGGGAGTCCTACGAGCAGTACTTC,CSARGGGSGESYEQYF
TRBV6-5,.,TRBJ2-5,few,TGTGCCAGCAGTTACGGTTTAGGAGGGGAGACCCAGTACTTC,CASSYGLGGETQYF
TRBV6-5,.,TRBJ2-5,few,TGTGCCAGCAGTTCGCCCTTAGGGACCCAGTACTTC,CASSSPLGTQYF
TRBV7-9,.,TRBJ2-7,few,TGTGCCAGCAGCCCCAACGTGGGGGTTTCCTACGAGCAGTACTTC,CASSPNVGVSYEQYF
TRBV4-1,.,TRBJ2-4,.,TGCGCCAGCAGCCAAGAGATGGCGGGCAGCGAGTACTTC,CASSQEMAGSEYF
TRBV3-1,.,TRBJ1-2,.,TGTGCCAGCAGCCACCGTCGGGACACCGACTACTATGGCTACACCTTC,CASSHRRDTDYYGYTF
TRBV7-8,TRBD2,TRBJ2-1,.,TGTGCCAGCAGCTTCAGACCTTCTAGCGGAAATGAGCAGTTCTTC,CASSFRPSSGNEQFF
TRBV7-2,.,TRBJ1-3,.,TGTGCCAGCAGCTTAAAAGTATCGGCTGGAAACACCATATATTTT,CASSLKVSAGNTIYF
TRBV6-1,TRBD2,TRBJ2-3,few,TGTGCCAGCAGTGATAGAGCGGGGGGTGTGGCAGATACGCAGTATTTT,CASSDRAGGVADTQYF
TRBV20-1,.,TRBJ2-1,.,TGCAGTGCTAGGGACGGGGCCGTCACGGCTCCGTTCTTC,CSARDGAVTAPFF
TRBV19,.,TRBJ2-6,.,TGTGCCAGTAGTACGAGGCGCTCTGGGGCCAACGTCCTGACTTTC,CASSTRRSGANVLTF
TRBV5-1,.,TRBJ2-2,few,TGCGCCAGCAGCTTAAGCGGCAGAGCCCACGGGGAGCTGTTTTTT,CASSLSGRAHGELFF
TRBV5-1,TRBD2,TRBJ2-1,few,TGCGCCAGCAGCTTGACTAGCGGTATACAGTTCTTC,CASSLTSGIQFF
TRBV11-3,TRBD1,TRBJ2-3,medium-sized,TGTGCCAGCAGCTTAGTAGCAGGGGGCGGCGCAGATACGCAGTATTTT,CASSLVAGGGADTQYF
TRBV20-1,.,TRBJ1-4,.,TGCAGTGCTAGTTCTAGCAGAAATACAGAAAAACTGTTTTTT,CSASSSRNTEKLFF
TRBV3-1,.,TRBJ1-6,few,TGTGCCAGCGGCGGAAACGGACTTCGGGGAAAATCACCCCTCCACTTT,CASGGNGLRGKSPLHF
TRBV7-2,TRBD1,TRBJ2-7,few,TGTGCCAGCAGCTCGACAGGGAACTACGAGCAGTACTTC,CASSSTGNYEQYF
TRBV7-3,.,TRBJ1-1,few,TGTGCCAGCAGCTTAGGGAAGAACACTGAAGCTTTCTTT,CASSLGKNTEAFF
TRBV6-5,.,TRBJ2-7,many,TGTGCCAGCAGTTTACTGAGGGTTCCCTACGAGCAGTACTTC,CASSLLRVPYEQYF
TRBV19,TRBD1,TRBJ1-5,few,TGTGCCAGTAGTATAGGAAAGGGGGCGGGTCAGCCCCAGCATTTT,CASSIGKGAGQPQHF
TRBV29-1,TRBD1,TRBJ1-4,few,TGCAGCGCCTTCCAGGGGGCGTCTAAAAAACTGTTTTTT,CSAFQGASKKLFF
TRBV11-3,.,TRBJ2-5,many,TGTGCCAGCAGCTTAGATAGGATGAAGACCCAGTACTTC,CASSLDRMKTQYF
TRBV5-1,TRBD2,TRBJ2-2,.,TGCGCCAGCAGCACCGGGACTAGCGTAACCACCGGGGAGCTGTTTTTT,CASSTGTSVTTGELFF
TRBV5-1,TRBD1,TRBJ2-7,.,TGCGCCAGCAGATTGGGACAGGTCTCCTACGAGCAGTACTTC,CASRLGQVSYEQYF
TRBV14,.,TRBJ2-3,.,TGTGCCAGCAGCCCCATAACCCCGGGAGCGCCACAGTATTTT,CASSPITPGAPQYF
TRBV2,.,TRBJ2-7,few,TGTGCCAGCAGCGCCGGGACACCGGAGTACGAGCAGTACTTC,CASSAGTPEYEQYF